The 7 T cell receptor beta chains in this list originate from one sample, sequenced in a study of T cells in Graves' hyperthyroidism and ophthalmopathy. Amplified TCR beta CDR3 regions came from RNA transcripts. HTBI primers drove first-round RT-PCR of the TCR CDR3. Using its own MiXCR run on the multiplex PCR reads, TCRdb lists one record per CDR3 protein. This table holds some 570,000 distinct CDR3 sequences, approximately 15% found once. Material: blood. These receptors all stem from a woman between 18 and 29 years old with Graves' ophthalmopathy.

At least ten counts were recorded for this clonotype. The chain recombines TRBV2 with TRBJ2-7, with 8 nucleotides matching TRBD1. This CDR3 has 12 amino acids. V trimming: 6 bases; J trimming: 5 bases; junction bases outside the gene matches: 3. Germline V CDR1 and CDR2: SNHLY, FYNNEI. In DNA, the CDR3 is TGTGCCAGCAGAATGACAGGGGACGAGCAGTACTTC. Protein sequence: CASRMTGDEQYF.

This clonotype was counted at least ten times. The V call is TRBV12-3 or TRBV12-4, the J call TRBJ2-7, with D possibly TRBD1 on 5 matching bases. Trimming cost V 4 bases and J 0 bases, with 13 bases left between them. The CDR3 totals 15 residues. The CDR3 sequence is CASSSTDKISYEQYF. The CDR3 DNA follows: TGTGCCAGCAGTTCTACGGACAAAATCTCCTACGAGCAGTACTTC.

The chain uses TRBV29-1 and TRBJ2-1, with D perhaps matching TRBD1 (6 bases). Trimming cost V 5 bases and J 0 bases, with 14 bases left between them. CDR3 size: 15 residues. The germline V gene encodes CDR1 SQVTM and CDR2 ANQGSEA. CDR3 residues: CSVRDRRSSYNEQFF. DNA of the CDR3: TGCAGCGTTAGAGACAGGCGCTCCTCCTACAATGAGCAGTTCTTC.

On this clonotype: Possible read error: a much larger clone is one base away. The rearrangement uses TRBV30 and TRBJ2-1; D is perhaps TRBD2 (5 bases). The last part of the DNA fits TRBJ2-7 better; the J call may be wrong. CDR3 size: 14 residues. Germline values: CDR1 GTSNPN, CDR2 SVGIG (reference sequence). The CDR3 region is CAWRRAGAYNEQYF. The CDR3 nucleotides read TGTGCCTGGAGGCGGGCAGGAGCCTACAATGAGCAGTACTTC.

This clonotype was counted at least ten times. The J gene is TRBJ1-1, the V gene TRBV15; no clear D gene. Germline loops: CDR1 LNHNV, CDR2 YYDKDF (reference sequence). This CDR3 is 12 amino acids long. With 9 bases removed from V and 3 bases from J, the gap between germline ends came to 11 bases. CDR3 nucleotides: TGTGCCACTTCGGCGGAGGACACTGAAGCTTTCTTT. Translation gives CATSAEDTEAFF.

Ten or more counts support this clonotype. The gene calls are TRBV18 and TRBJ2-3, with 7 bases matching TRBD2. Trimming took 6 bases from V and 5 from J; bases not matched to a gene: 8. The germline V gene encodes CDR1 KGHSH and CDR2 LQKENI. The CDR3 sequence is 14 residues long. The CDR3: CASSGASGVDTQYF. The CDR3 DNA reads TGTGCCAGCTCCGGAGCTAGCGGAGTAGATACGCAGTATTTT.

This clonotype was counted ten times or more. The chain couples TRBV3-1 to TRBJ2-1; 13 positions agree with TRBD2. J gave up 5 bases and V 3 bases, and 7 bases lay outside the gene matches. In germline, CDR1 is LGHDT, CDR2 YNNKEL (reference sequence). The length of the CDR3 is 17 residues. CDR3 nucleotides: TGTGCCAGCAGCCAGGCGACTAGCGGGAGGTCCGACAATGAGCAGTTCTTC. Translated: CASSQATSGRSDNEQFF.